One sample yielded the 17 T cell receptor beta chains listed below, sequenced in a study of control samples from healthy donors and cancer patients. Assay: immunoSEQ multiplex PCR; the TCRdb copy retains only in-frame clones and omits some. The sample includes 110,000 to 150,000 clones, 80% to 95% of them seen just once. Source material: blood. Receptors were obtained from a man under 40 in good health.

This clone was seen just once. J is TRBJ1-1 and V is TRBV27, with D uncertain. The CDR3 is 13 amino acids. Trimming took 2 bases from V and 4 from J, leaving 8 bases between them. From germline, CDR1 is MNHEY and CDR2 SMNVEV (reference sequence). CDR3 bases: TGTGCCAGCAGTTTAAGGGTAGTCACTGAAGCTTTCTTT. It codes for CASSLRVVTEAFF.

The chain couples TRBV3-1 (or the pseudogene TRBV3-2) to TRBJ2-7, with TRBD1 matching 7 bases. CDR1 is LGHDT and CDR2 is YNNKEL in the germline V gene (reference sequence). CDR3 length: 15 amino acids. With 4 bases clipped from V and 0 bases from J, the junction kept 6 bases outside the gene matches. The CDR3 DNA follows: TGTGCCAGCAGCCCGACAGGGAAAATCTCCTACGAGCAGTACTTC. It encodes CASSPTGKISYEQYF.

V is TRBV7-9 and J is TRBJ1-5; the D is unclear. CDR1 and CDR2 from the germline V gene are SEHNR and FQNEAQ (reference sequence). The CDR3 contains 13 residues. V lost 4 bases to trimming and J lost 7 bases, with 11 bases between them. The CDR3 loop is CASSSGRSQPQHF. CDR3 bases: TGTGCCAGCAGCTCAGGAAGGTCCCAGCCCCAGCATTTT.

The V and J genes are TRBV29-1 and TRBJ2-5; either TRBD1 or TRBD2 may fit D (5 bases each). CDR3 size: 12 residues. Germline V gene data show CDR1 as SQVTM and CDR2 as ANQGSEA. Trimming left V 3 bases short and J 4 bases short, with 9 bases between. CDR3 coding DNA: TGCAGCGTTGATCCGGGACCAGAGACCCAGTACTTC. This translates into CSVDPGPETQYF.

The chain combines TRBV11-2 with TRBJ2-7; possibly TRBD1 for D (6 bases). The CDR3 covers 12 residues. CDR1 SGHAT and CDR2 FQNNGV come from the germline V gene. V gave up 5 bases and J gave up 9 bases, with 14 bases separating them. CDR3 sequence reads: CASSGQLGGQYF. The CDR3 DNA is TGTGCCAGCAGCGGACAGCTCGGTGGGCAGTACTTC.

V and J are TRBV5-6 and TRBJ2-5; the D gene is possibly TRBD2 (6 bases). This CDR3 is 15 amino acids long. Per germline, CDR1 SGHDT and CDR2 YYEEEE. V was trimmed by 4 bases and J by 5 bases, leaving 18 bases between them. The CDR3 here is CASSPGLSVGETQYF. Here the CDR3 DNA reads TGTGCCAGCAGCCCGGGACTGTCGGTCGGGGAGACCCAGTACTTC.

This clone was detected once. The J gene is TRBJ2-5, the V gene TRBV5-8; possibly TRBD1 for D (6 bases). The V gene's germline CDR1 is SGHTS and CDR2 YDEGEE. The germline V and J ends were trimmed by 0 bases and 3 bases, with 9 bases remaining between them. The CDR3 is 14 residues long. The CDR3 loop reads CASSLEQGKETQYF. CDR3 nucleotide sequence: TGTGCCAGCAGCTTGGAACAGGGTAAAGAGACCCAGTACTTC.

The chain links TRBV6-1 to TRBJ1-3; D unclear. The V gene lost 3 bases and the J gene lost 0 bases, with 12 bases spanning the gap. CDR1 MNHNS and CDR2 SASEGT come from the germline V gene. CDR3 length equals 16 residues. CDR3 nucleotides: TGTGCCAGCAGTGACGAGGGCACTAGCTCTGGAAACACCATATATTTT. It codes for CASSDEGTSSGNTIYF.

The chain carries TRBV7-2 and TRBJ2-1; either TRBD1 or TRBD2 may supply D (5 bases each). This CDR3 has 14 residues. Germline V gene sequence: CDR1 SGHTA, CDR2 FQGNSA. The V gene lost 5 bases and the J gene lost 9 bases, with 17 bases spanning the gap. The CDR3 loop is CASSRTRGDSEQFF. CDR3 coding DNA: TGTGCCAGCAGCCGTACGCGAGGGGATAGTGAGCAGTTCTTC.

The V call is TRBV27, the J call TRBJ1-2; 8 bases fit TRBD1. Germline-derived CDR1 and CDR2 are MNHEY and SMNVEV (reference sequence). The CDR3 is 14 amino acids. The V and J ends lost 6 bases and 8 bases, in that order; junction bases with no gene match: 11. This CDR3 is CASRRQDRGGGYTF. DNA for the CDR3: TGTGCCAGCAGACGTCAAGACAGGGGAGGAGGCTACACCTTC.

V and J are TRBV12-3 or TRBV12-4 and TRBJ2-5, with D hard to call. CDR3 length: 13 residues. V lost 6 bases, J lost 5 bases, and 13 bases lay in between. The CDR3 loop reads CASSRHFTETQYF. CDR3 in DNA: TGTGCCAGCAGCCGACATTTTACGGAGACCCAGTACTTC.

The chain carries TRBV30 and TRBJ2-7; perhaps TRBD2 as D (6 bases). V shed 8 bases and J shed 3 bases, with 20 bases lying between them. CDR1 and CDR2 from the germline V gene are GTSNPN and SVGIG (reference sequence). CDR3 length: 14 amino acids. The CDR3 region is CAGRGWGRSYEQYF. DNA for the CDR3: TGTGCCGGCAGAGGGTGGGGGAGGAGCTACGAGCAGTACTTC.

The rearrangement links TRBV28 to TRBJ2-1; D ambiguous. V lost 8 bases to trimming and J lost 4 bases, with 21 bases between them. CDR1 is MDHEN, CDR2 SYDVKM, per germline. This CDR3 is 16 amino acids long. The CDR3, as DNA: TGTGCCAGCCCCTCTTCCCGGTCAGATAGTTACAATGAGCAGTTCTTC. It codes for CASPSSRSDSYNEQFF.

The CDR3 DNA is TGTGCCAGCAGCTTGGAGGGGGGCTCGCTCAACACTGAAGCTTTCTTT. Amino acid sequence: CASSLEGGSLNTEAFF. The chain is built from TRBV5-6 and TRBJ1-1, with D tentatively TRBD1 (6 bases). The germline V gene encodes CDR1 SGHDT and CDR2 YYEEEE. The CDR3 length is 16 residues. Trimming left V 0 bases short and J 2 bases short, with 14 bases between. The full variable domain, its missing parts supplied by reference TRBV5-6 and TRBJ1-1, is DAGVTQSPTHLIKTRGQQVTLRCSPKSGHDTVSWYQQALGQGPQFIFQYYEEEERQRGNFPDRFSGHQFPNYSSELNVNALLLGDSALYLCASSLEGGSLNTEAFFGQGTRLTVV.

CDR3 residues: CASSDSSGETYNEQFF. DNA of the CDR3: TGTGCCAGCAGTGACTCTAGCGGGGAAACCTACAATGAGCAGTTCTTC. The chain uses TRBV6-4 and TRBJ2-1; 8 bases align to TRBD2. CDR1 and CDR2 from the germline V gene are MRHNA and SNTAGT. The CDR3 sequence is 16 residues long. The junction had 3 bases not matched to a gene; V was cut back by 0 bases and J by 2 bases.

The V call is TRBV6-1, the J call TRBJ2-7; 8 nucleotides agree with TRBD2. Losses at the gene ends were 4 bases for V and 4 bases for J; bases not matched to a gene: 12. Germline CDR1 reads MNHNS; CDR2 reads SASEGT. The CDR3 is 16 residues long. CDR3 region: CASSVKTGLGFYEQYF. CDR3 DNA sequence: TGTGCCAGCAGTGTCAAAACGGGACTAGGATTTTACGAGCAGTACTTC.

The gene calls are TRBV6-1 and TRBJ2-1, with 10 bases fitting TRBD1. CDR3 length equals 16 residues. Trimming removed 4 bases from V and 5 bases from J; junction bases left unmatched: 8. CDR1 MNHNS and CDR2 SASEGT come from the germline V gene. CDR3 sequence (DNA): TGTGCCAGCAGTGCCCCACGACAGGGGGCTCACAATGAGCAGTTCTTC. It is translated as CASSAPRQGAHNEQFF.